This T cell receptor (beta chain) is from a study of shared clonotypes between healthy human individuals. The genomic DNA of each subset was split evenly across several immunoSEQ plates. Repertoires were generated with immunoSEQ multiplex PCR, while TCRdb's copy carries only in-frame clones and drops some. Of under 600,000 clones in the sample, more than 95% are singletons; the top ten hold about 0.068%. Donors, without exception, were Caucasian adults residing in Nashville, Tennessee. Study conclusions and caveats: What naive subsets generally showed was a larger estimated richness than memory subsets showed. Generation probability values for non-shared clonotypes were lower than those for clonotypes shared by all four donors.

V dropped 5 bases and J dropped 5; count of bases not matched to a gene: 14. This CDR3 is 17 amino acids long. CDR1 is SGHTA and CDR2 is FQGTGA in the germline V gene. Comment on this clone: Its specificity is unknown.

Material for sequencing was naive CD4+ T cells sorted from blood. Subset given: CD45RA+ positively selected. The receptor comes from a woman in her thirties in good health. The genes are TRBV7-3 and TRBJ2-3; TRBD1 matches at 9 bases. Here the CDR3 DNA reads TGTGCCAGCAGCCAAACGGGACAGGGAAGTATCCAAGATACGCAGTATTTT. Amino acid sequence: CASSQTGQGSIQDTQYF.